A selection of T cell receptor beta chains follows, all from one sample in a study of technical replicates of blood from a few donors. TCRdb's copy holds only in-frame clones and misses some; the assay was immunoSEQ multiplex PCR. The sample contains tens of thousands of clones, about 97% of which appear only once. The sequenced sample was T cells isolated from PBMCs. The receptors derive from a human donor in good health. Both conserved end residues are part of each CDR3. The D gene is left open where the match is weak. Only part of the rows carry a size: once, few, many, or a class if the clone is expanded.

v_gene	d_gene	j_gene	abundance	CDR3aa	CDR3nt
TRBV5-4	NA	TRBJ2-7	NA	CASSFTGGPYEQYF	TGTGCCAGCAGCTTCACTGGAGGCCCCTACGAGCAGTACTTC
TRBV27	TRBD1	TRBJ1-1	NA	CASSIQGAGTEAFF	TGTGCCAGCAGTATACAGGGGGCTGGCACTGAAGCTTTCTTT
TRBV7-2	NA	TRBJ1-5	NA	CASSLVGDSNQPQHF	TGTGCCAGCAGCTTAGTCGGGGATAGCAATCAGCCCCAGCATTTT
TRBV25-1	TRBD1	TRBJ2-7	once	CAIEGGTGSSYEQYF	TGTGCCATCGAGGGTGGGACAGGGAGCTCCTACGAGCAGTACTTC
TRBV11-3	NA	TRBJ2-2	NA	CASKGRDTGELFF	TGTGCCAGCAAGGGCAGGGACACCGGGGAGCTGTTTTTT
TRBV9	NA	TRBJ2-1	NA	CASSLMSGSSYNEQFF	TGTGCCAGCAGCCTGATGTCGGGAAGCTCCTACAATGAGCAGTTCTTC
TRBV7-7	TRBD2	TRBJ2-5	NA	CASSLDAGVSETQYF	TGTGCCAGCAGCTTAGACGCGGGAGTATCGGAGACCCAGTACTTC
TRBV29-1	NA	TRBJ1-3	NA	CSVESGEDGNTIYF	TGCAGCGTTGAATCGGGAGAAGATGGAAACACCATATATTTT
TRBV5-1	TRBD2	TRBJ2-3	NA	CASSRTSDTDTQYF	TGCGCCAGCAGCAGGACTAGCGACACAGATACGCAGTATTTT
TRBV6-1	NA	TRBJ2-7	NA	CASSEQSYEQYF	TGTGCCAGCAGTGAACAGTCCTACGAGCAGTACTTC
TRBV5-1	NA	TRBJ1-1	NA	CASSPLGHAGWRNTEAFF	TGCGCCAGCAGCCCACTTGGCCACGCGGGGTGGAGGAACACTGAAGCTTTCTTT
TRBV2	TRBD2	TRBJ2-5	NA	CASSPNGGADETQYF	TGTGCCAGCAGCCCCAACGGGGGGGCGGATGAGACCCAGTACTTC
TRBV7-2	TRBD1	TRBJ1-2	NA	CASSIGQGYGYTF	TGTGCCAGCAGCATCGGACAGGGCTATGGCTACACCTTC
TRBV4-1	NA	TRBJ2-2	NA	CASSQDPGGRNTGELFF	TGCGCCAGCAGCCAAGATCCCGGCGGTAGAAACACCGGGGAGCTGTTTTTT
TRBV2	NA	TRBJ2-7	NA	CASGKGGGYEQYF	TGTGCCAGCGGCAAGGGAGGAGGCTACGAGCAGTACTTC
TRBV7-2	NA	TRBJ1-1	NA	CASSFSSQGYVYTEAFF	TGTGCCAGCAGCTTTAGTAGCCAGGGGTATGTTTACACTGAAGCTTTCTTT
TRBV5-6	NA	TRBJ1-2	NA	CASSSQGNYGYTF	TGTGCCAGCAGCTCTCAGGGGAACTATGGCTACACCTTC
TRBV30	NA	TRBJ1-3	NA	CAWSVTSSGNTIYF	TGTGCCTGGAGTGTAACATCCTCTGGAAACACCATATATTTT
TRBV27	TRBD1	TRBJ2-1	NA	CASSTYLDRGNPSYNEQFF	TGTGCCAGCAGTACCTACCTCGACAGGGGTAATCCGAGCTACAATGAGCAGTTCTTC
TRBV4-2	TRBD1	TRBJ1-2	NA	CASSQEPGQTITYGYTF	TGTGCCAGCAGCCAAGAACCGGGACAGACAATCACCTATGGCTACACCTTC
TRBV5-1	NA	TRBJ2-7	NA	CASSISGTQYEQYF	TGCGCCAGCAGCATCTCCGGGACACAATACGAGCAGTACTTC
TRBV29-1	TRBD1	TRBJ1-1	NA	CSVKGQGLHTEAFF	TGCAGCGTTAAAGGACAGGGGCTTCACACTGAAGCTTTCTTT
TRBV11-2	NA	TRBJ1-1	NA	CASSLHRPGLENTEAFF	TGTGCCAGCAGCCTCCACAGGCCCGGGTTGGAGAACACTGAAGCTTTCTTT
TRBV11-2	TRBD1	TRBJ1-1	once	CASSHDRGPQAFF	TGTGCCAGCAGCCATGACAGGGGCCCTCAAGCTTTCTTT
TRBV7-9	TRBD2	TRBJ2-7	once	CASSFGLAGGQDEQYF	TGTGCCAGCAGCTTTGGACTAGCGGGAGGGCAAGACGAGCAGTACTTC
TRBV4-2	NA	TRBJ2-7	NA	CASSQDLRQPRYEQYF	TGTGCCAGCAGCCAAGATCTGAGACAGCCCCGCTACGAGCAGTACTTC
TRBV5-4	TRBD1	TRBJ2-6	NA	CASSLRQGLGGANVLTF	TGTGCCAGCAGCTTGCGACAGGGGTTAGGTGGGGCCAACGTCCTGACTTTC
TRBV9	NA	TRBJ2-3	NA	CASSVQETTDTQYF	TGTGCCAGCAGCGTTCAGGAAACCACAGATACGCAGTATTTT
TRBV2	NA	TRBJ1-3	NA	CASSDRGRNTIYF	TGTGCCAGCAGTGACAGGGGAAGAAACACCATATATTTT
TRBV18	NA	TRBJ1-5	NA	CASSPQGHGYQPQHF	TGTGCCAGCTCACCACAGGGACACGGTTATCAGCCCCAGCATTTT
TRBV29-1	NA	TRBJ2-7	NA	CSVVRDVGGSSYEQYF	TGCAGCGTTGTAAGGGATGTAGGAGGGTCCTCCTACGAGCAGTACTTC
TRBV11-2	TRBD1	TRBJ2-3	once	CASSLELGQGIDTQYF	TGTGCCAGCAGCTTAGAGTTGGGACAGGGCATAGATACGCAGTATTTT
TRBV4-3	TRBD1	TRBJ2-7	NA	CASSPGQGPTYEQYF	TGCGCCAGCAGCCCGGGACAGGGACCCACCTACGAGCAGTACTTC
TRBV6-5	NA	TRBJ2-1	NA	CASSFPGIGEQFF	TGTGCCAGCAGTTTCCCAGGAATTGGTGAGCAGTTCTTC
TRBV5-1	TRBD2	TRBJ2-1	NA	CASSAIAGGNNEQFF	TGCGCCAGCAGCGCGATAGCGGGAGGCAACAATGAGCAGTTCTTC
TRBV10-3	TRBD1	TRBJ2-7	NA	CAISGGGTGEKYF	TGTGCCATCAGCGGGGGGGGGACAGGGGAAAAGTACTTC
TRBV4-3	NA	TRBJ2-7	NA	CASSQDYANEQYF	TGCGCCAGCAGCCAAGATTACGCGAACGAGCAGTACTTC
TRBV29-1	NA	TRBJ1-2	NA	CSVPRGDGYTF	TGCAGCGTCCCCCGGGGGGATGGCTACACCTTC
TRBV10-3	TRBD1	TRBJ2-2	NA	CAIGRGQTGELFF	TGTGCCATAGGCAGGGGGCAAACCGGGGAGCTGTTTTTT
TRBV6-5	TRBD1	TRBJ2-1	NA	CASRPTGQGFNEQFF	TGTGCCAGCAGACCCACGGGACAGGGGTTCAATGAGCAGTTCTTC
TRBV13	TRBD2	TRBJ2-1	once	CASSPSSGRFYEQFF	TGTGCCAGCAGCCCCTCTAGCGGGAGGTTTTATGAGCAGTTCTTC
TRBV5-4	TRBD1	TRBJ2-7	NA	CASSSGTGRFEQYF	TGTGCCAGCAGCTCCGGGACAGGGCGTTTCGAGCAGTACTTC
TRBV7-8	NA	TRBJ1-2	NA	CASSLAKGVSYGYTF	TGTGCCAGCAGCTTAGCGAAGGGGGTCTCCTATGGCTACACCTTC
TRBV11-3	TRBD2	TRBJ2-5	NA	CASSLYPSGSEGETQYF	TGTGCCAGCAGCCTCTATCCTAGCGGGAGTGAGGGGGAGACCCAGTACTTC
TRBV9	NA	TRBJ2-5	once	CASSVGADLTQYF	TGTGCCAGCAGCGTAGGAGCGGATTTAACCCAGTACTTC
TRBV28	NA	TRBJ2-7	NA	CASSLGGTAYEQYF	TGTGCCAGCAGTTTAGGGGGGACAGCCTACGAGCAGTACTTC
TRBV2	NA	TRBJ2-7	once	CASRNWAYEQYF	TGTGCCAGCCGAAACTGGGCTTACGAGCAGTACTTC
TRBV18	TRBD1	TRBJ2-7	NA	CASSPKGTGLAYEQYF	TGTGCCAGCTCACCAAAAGGGACAGGGCTCGCCTACGAGCAGTACTTC
TRBV5-1	NA	TRBJ1-1	NA	CASSNGQMNTEAFF	TGCGCCAGCAGCAATGGACAGATGAACACTGAAGCTTTCTTT
TRBV7-9	TRBD2	TRBJ2-5	NA	CASSLTSGHQETQYF	TGTGCCAGCAGCTTAACTAGCGGGCATCAAGAGACCCAGTACTTC
TRBV5-1	NA	TRBJ2-6	NA	CASSLAAGANVLTF	TGCGCCAGCAGCTTGGCTGCTGGGGCCAACGTCCTGACTTTC
TRBV4-1	NA	TRBJ2-1	NA	CASSQGRRVYNEQFF	TGCGCCAGCAGCCAAGGGCGGAGGGTCTACAATGAGCAGTTCTTC
TRBV11-2	NA	TRBJ2-1	NA	CASSLEGGGGYNEQFF	TGTGCCAGCAGCTTAGAAGGGGGAGGGGGGTACAATGAGCAGTTCTTC
TRBV4-2	NA	TRBJ2-1	NA	CASSQDQAPQSYNEQFF	TGTGCCAGCAGCCAAGATCAGGCTCCCCAATCCTACAATGAGCAGTTCTTC
TRBV4-1	NA	TRBJ1-5	NA	CASSQDSYQPQHF	TGCGCCAGCAGCCAAGACAGTTATCAGCCCCAGCATTTT
TRBV15	NA	TRBJ1-1	NA	CAAQTDPNTEAFF	TGTGCCGCCCAGACAGACCCTAACACTGAAGCTTTCTTT
TRBV27	TRBD2	TRBJ2-7	NA	CASSDLAGGSNPYEQYF	TGTGCCAGCAGCGACCTAGCGGGAGGCTCTAACCCCTACGAGCAGTACTTC
TRBV27	NA	TRBJ1-2	NA	CASSLSTTGYGYTF	TGTGCCAGCAGTTTATCGACCACGGGCTATGGCTACACCTTC
TRBV19	TRBD2	TRBJ2-1	NA	CASSILAGAPNEQFF	TGTGCCAGTAGTATTCTAGCGGGAGCTCCCAATGAGCAGTTCTTC